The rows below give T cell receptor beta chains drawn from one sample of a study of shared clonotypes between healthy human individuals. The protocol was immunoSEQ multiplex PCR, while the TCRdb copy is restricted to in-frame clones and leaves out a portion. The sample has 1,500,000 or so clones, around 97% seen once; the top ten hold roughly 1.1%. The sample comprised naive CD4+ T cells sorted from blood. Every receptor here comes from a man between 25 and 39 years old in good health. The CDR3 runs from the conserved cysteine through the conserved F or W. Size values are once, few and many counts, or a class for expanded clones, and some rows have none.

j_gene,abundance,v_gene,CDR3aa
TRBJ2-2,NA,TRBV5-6,CASSSDRGLGTGELFF
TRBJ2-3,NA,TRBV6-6,CASTMGADTQYF
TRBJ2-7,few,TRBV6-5,CASSYSGDRTYEQYF
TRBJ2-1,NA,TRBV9,CASSNFGPGVDEQFF
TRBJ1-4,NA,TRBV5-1,CASRKGSGNEKLFF
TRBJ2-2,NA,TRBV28,CASSLYPHYTGGPANTGELFF
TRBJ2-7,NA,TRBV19,CASSIGIHF
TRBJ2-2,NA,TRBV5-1,CASSWPSRTNTGELFF
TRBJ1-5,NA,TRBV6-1,CATSGHSNQPQHF
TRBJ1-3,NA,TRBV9,CASSATNKWGTGAGNTIYF
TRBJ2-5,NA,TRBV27,CASSLNRYQETQYF
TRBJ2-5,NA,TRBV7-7,CASSLGGASGPLETQYF
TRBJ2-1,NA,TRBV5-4,CASSTRQGYNEQFF
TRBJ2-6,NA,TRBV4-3,CASSQDFTGSGANVLTF
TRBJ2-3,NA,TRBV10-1,CASRPDSRDTQYF
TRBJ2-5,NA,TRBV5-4,CASRPELAGAQETQYF
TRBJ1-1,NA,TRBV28,CASSLRGLQGNTEAFF
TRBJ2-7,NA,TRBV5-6,CASSSGTGAYEQYF
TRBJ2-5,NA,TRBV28,CASSLHASGRETQYF
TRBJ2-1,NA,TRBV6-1,CASSALDPRSYNEQFF
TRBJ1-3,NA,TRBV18,CASSRQDSGNTIYF
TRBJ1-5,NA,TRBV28,CASLGRLSNQPQHF
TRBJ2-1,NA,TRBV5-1,CASSSDSSYNEQFF
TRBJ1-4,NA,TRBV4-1,CASSQEKIGTNEKLFF
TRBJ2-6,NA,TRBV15,CATSRGGASGANVLTF
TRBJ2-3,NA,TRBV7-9,CASSWGTATDTQYF
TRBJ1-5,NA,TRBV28,CASTLGRGRVSQPQHF
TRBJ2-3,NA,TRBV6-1,CASSDRGRTDTQYF
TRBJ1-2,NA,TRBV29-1,CSVAQVGGSYGYTF
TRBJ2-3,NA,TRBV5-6,CASSLLGGGNTDTQYF
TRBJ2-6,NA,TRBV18,CASSGFRDRGASGANVLTF
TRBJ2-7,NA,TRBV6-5,CASSGDRATTYEQYF
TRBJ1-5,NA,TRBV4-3,CASSQEVRRHNQPQHF
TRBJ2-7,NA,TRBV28,CASRRWGGSGYEQYF
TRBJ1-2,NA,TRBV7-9,CASSPQGEGYTF
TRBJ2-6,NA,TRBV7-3,CASSLVAGANVLTF
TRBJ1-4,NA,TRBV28,CASSFFTGWNEKLFF
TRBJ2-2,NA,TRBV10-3,CAISVGGLKNGELFF
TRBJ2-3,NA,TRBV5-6,CASSSNGGSDTQYF
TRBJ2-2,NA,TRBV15,CATSRGTSGNTGELFF
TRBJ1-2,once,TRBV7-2,CASSVTGDVPYGYTF
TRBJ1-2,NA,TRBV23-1,CASSQSLSGTGAVGYTF
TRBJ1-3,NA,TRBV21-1,CASSSRDRRISGNTIYF
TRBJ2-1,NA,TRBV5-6,CASSPDRLAAYNEQFF
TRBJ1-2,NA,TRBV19,CASDRGNYGYTF
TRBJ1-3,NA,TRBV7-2,CASSLTGPGLGNTIYF
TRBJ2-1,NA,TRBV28,CASSTWLADYNEQFF
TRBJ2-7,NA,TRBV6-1,CASSYPTGNEQYF
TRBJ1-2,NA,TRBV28,CASSRTGRGGYTF
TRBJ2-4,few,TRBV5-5,CASSLEGANIQYF
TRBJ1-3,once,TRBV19,CASYDRDGDTIYF
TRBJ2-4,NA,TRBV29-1,CSVRTVAKNIQYF
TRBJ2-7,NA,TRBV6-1,CASSGAGGSSYEQYF
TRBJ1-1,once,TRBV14,CASSQGIGKLSEAFF
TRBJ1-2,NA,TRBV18,CASSTGTGSYGYTF
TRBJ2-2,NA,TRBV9,CASSVVGGGAPFANTGELFF
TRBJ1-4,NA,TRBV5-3,CARSENRGAANEKLFF
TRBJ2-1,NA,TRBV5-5,CASSLAGTGGFSSYNEQFF
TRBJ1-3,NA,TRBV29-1,CSVDGQYSGNTIYF
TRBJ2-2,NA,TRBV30,CAWSVRGELFF